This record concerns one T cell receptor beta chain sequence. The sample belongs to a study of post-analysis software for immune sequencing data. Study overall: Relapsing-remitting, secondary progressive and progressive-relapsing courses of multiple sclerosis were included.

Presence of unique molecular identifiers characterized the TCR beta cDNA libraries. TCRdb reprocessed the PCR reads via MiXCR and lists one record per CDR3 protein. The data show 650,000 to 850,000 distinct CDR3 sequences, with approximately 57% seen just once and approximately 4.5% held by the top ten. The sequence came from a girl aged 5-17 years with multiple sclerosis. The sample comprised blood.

The CDR3 is CASSSQYSRYEQYF. CDR3 coding DNA: TGCGCCAGCAGCTCCCAGTATTCTAGGTACGAGCAGTACTTC. The chain employs TRBV5-1 and TRBJ2-4; no clear D. The end of the DNA fits TRBJ2-7 better, so the J call may be wrong. There are 14 residues in the CDR3. Germline V gene sequence: CDR1 SGHRS, CDR2 YFSETQ.